This T cell receptor beta chain was recovered during a study of CD8+ T cells in alopecia areata. The overall study: Each of the treated patients was given oral tofacitinib, 5 to 10 mg twice daily, for moderate-to-severe alopecia areata.

Reverse transcription of extracted RNA yielded cDNA, which provided the sequencing template. Assay used: immunoSEQ multiplex PCR; TCRdb lists only in-frame clones, some missing. The sample contains fewer than 100,000 clones, 40% to 45% of which appear only once. A few counts support this clone. V was pared by 7 bases and J by 7 bases, with 17 bases between. The CDR3 is made up of 13 amino acids. CDR1 and CDR2 (germline): SQVTM, ANQGSEA. Sequencing was done on a sample of CD4+ T cells sorted from blood. This rearrangement joins TRBV29-1 to TRBJ2-1; D may correspond to TRBD1 or TRBD2 (6 bases each). This TCR came from a human donor with alopecia areata. For the CDR3, the DNA is TGCAGCGGCTACTTTGGAGGGGGGAATGAGCAGTTCTTC. Its protein is CSGYFGGGNEQFF.